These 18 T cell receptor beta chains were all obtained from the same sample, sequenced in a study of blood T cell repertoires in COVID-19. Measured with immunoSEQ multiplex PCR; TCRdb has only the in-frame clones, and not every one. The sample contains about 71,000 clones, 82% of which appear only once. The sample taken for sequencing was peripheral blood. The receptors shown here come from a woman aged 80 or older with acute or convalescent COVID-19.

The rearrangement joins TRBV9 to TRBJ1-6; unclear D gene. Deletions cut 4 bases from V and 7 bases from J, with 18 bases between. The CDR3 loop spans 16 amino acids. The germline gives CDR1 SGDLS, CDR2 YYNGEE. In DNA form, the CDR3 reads TGTGCCAGCAGCTACGGGTTATCGTTGCGGAATTCACCCCTCCACTTT. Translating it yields CASSYGLSLRNSPLHF.

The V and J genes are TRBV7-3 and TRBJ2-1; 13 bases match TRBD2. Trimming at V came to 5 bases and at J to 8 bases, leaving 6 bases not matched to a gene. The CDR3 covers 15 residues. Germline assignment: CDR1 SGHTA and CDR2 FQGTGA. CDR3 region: CASSRTSGSFYEQFF. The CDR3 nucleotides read TGTGCCAGCAGCCGGACTAGCGGGAGTTTCTATGAGCAGTTCTTC.

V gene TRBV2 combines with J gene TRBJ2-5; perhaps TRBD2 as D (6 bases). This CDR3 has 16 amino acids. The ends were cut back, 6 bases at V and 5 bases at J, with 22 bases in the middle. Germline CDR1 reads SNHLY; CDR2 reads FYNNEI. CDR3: CASRGLRRDWGETQYF. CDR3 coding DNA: TGTGCCAGCAGGGGGCTCCGGCGGGACTGGGGGGAGACCCAGTACTTC.

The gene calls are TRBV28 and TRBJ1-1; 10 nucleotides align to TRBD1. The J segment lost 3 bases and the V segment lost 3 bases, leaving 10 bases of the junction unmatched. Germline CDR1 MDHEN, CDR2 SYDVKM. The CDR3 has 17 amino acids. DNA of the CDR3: TGTGCCAGCAGTTTTGAGGGACAGGGGATCGTAGACACTGAAGCTTTCTTT. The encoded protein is CASSFEGQGIVDTEAFF.

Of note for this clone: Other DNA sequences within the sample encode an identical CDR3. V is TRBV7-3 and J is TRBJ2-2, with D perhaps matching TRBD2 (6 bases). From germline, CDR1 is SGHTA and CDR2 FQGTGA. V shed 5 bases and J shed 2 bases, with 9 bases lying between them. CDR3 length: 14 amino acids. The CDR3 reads CASSRDSNTGELFF. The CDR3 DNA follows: TGTGCCAGCAGCCGGGACTCAAACACCGGGGAGCTGTTTTTT.

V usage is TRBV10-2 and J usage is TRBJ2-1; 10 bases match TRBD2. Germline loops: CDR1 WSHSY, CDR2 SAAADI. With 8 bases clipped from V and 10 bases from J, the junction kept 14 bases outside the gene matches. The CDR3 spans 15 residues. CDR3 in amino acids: CASGVELAGDREQFF. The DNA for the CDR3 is TGCGCCAGCGGGGTCGAGCTAGCGGGAGATCGGGAGCAGTTCTTC.

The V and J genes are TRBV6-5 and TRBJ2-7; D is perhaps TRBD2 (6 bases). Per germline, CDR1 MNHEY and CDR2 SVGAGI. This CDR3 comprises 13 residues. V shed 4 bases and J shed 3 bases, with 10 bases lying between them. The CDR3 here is CASSWRGSYEQYF. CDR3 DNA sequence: TGTGCCAGCAGTTGGCGGGGCAGCTACGAGCAGTACTTC.

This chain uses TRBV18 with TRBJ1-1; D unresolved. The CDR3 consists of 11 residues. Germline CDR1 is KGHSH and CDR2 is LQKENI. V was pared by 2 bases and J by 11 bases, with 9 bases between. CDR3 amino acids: CASSPSGVAFF. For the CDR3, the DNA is TGTGCCAGCTCACCATCCGGGGTCGCTTTCTTT.

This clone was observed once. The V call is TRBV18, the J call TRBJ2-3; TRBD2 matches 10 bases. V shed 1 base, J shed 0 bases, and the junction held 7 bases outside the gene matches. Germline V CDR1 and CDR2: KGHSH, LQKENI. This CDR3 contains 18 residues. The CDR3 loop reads CASSPLAGGPSSTDTQYF. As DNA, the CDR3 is TGTGCCAGCTCACCACTAGCGGGAGGACCGTCTAGCACAGATACGCAGTATTTT.

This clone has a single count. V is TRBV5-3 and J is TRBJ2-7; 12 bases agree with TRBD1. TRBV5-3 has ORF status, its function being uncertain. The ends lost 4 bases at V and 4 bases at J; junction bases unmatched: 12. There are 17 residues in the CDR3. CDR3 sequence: CARSDTPGQGAGYEQYF. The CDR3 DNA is TGTGCCAGAAGCGATACACCGGGACAGGGGGCTGGATACGAGCAGTACTTC.

CDR3 sequence (DNA): TGTGCCAGCAGCGCCCAGGTAACTAGCGGGAGCTCCTACGAGCAGTACTTC. Translation: CASSAQVTSGSSYEQYF. The genes are TRBV21-1 and TRBJ2-7; the table's D call TRBD2 went unverified against the DNA. TRBV21-1 is termed a pseudogene. The CDR3 covers 17 residues.

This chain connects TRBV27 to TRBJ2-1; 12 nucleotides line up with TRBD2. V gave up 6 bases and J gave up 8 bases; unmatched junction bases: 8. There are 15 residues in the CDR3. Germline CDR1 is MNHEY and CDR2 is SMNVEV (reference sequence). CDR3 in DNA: TGTGCCAGCAGCACCGGGACTAGCGGGTTCGATGAGCAGTTCTTC. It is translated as CASSTGTSGFDEQFF.

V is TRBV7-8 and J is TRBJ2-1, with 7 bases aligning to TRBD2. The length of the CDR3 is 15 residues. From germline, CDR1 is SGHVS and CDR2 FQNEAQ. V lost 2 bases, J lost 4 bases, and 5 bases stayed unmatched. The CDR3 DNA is TGTGCCAGCAGCTTAAGCGGGACGGTGTACAATGAGCAGTTCTTC. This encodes CASSLSGTVYNEQFF.

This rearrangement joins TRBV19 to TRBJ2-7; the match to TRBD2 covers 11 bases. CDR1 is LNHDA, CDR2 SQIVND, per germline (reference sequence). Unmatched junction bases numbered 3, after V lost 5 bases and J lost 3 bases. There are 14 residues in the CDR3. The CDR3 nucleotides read TGTGCCAGTAGTGGGGGACTAGCGGTCTACGAGCAGTACTTC. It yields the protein CASSGGLAVYEQYF.

The CDR3 sequence is CASSPIPGLAGVAEQYF. The CDR3 DNA reads as TGCGCCAGCAGCCCCATCCCGGGACTAGCGGGAGTCGCCGAGCAGTACTTC. V is TRBV5-1 and J is TRBJ2-7; TRBD2 matches 14 bases. Losses at the gene ends were 4 bases for V and 6 bases for J; bases not matched to a gene: 12. There are 17 residues in the CDR3. CDR1 is SGHRS, CDR2 YFSETQ, per germline.

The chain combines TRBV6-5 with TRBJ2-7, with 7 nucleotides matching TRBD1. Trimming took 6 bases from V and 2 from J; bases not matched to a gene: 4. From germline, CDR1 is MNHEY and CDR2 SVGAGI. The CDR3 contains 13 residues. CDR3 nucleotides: TGTGCCAGCAGCCCCGGGACAGCCTACGAGCAGTACTTC. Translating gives CASSPGTAYEQYF.

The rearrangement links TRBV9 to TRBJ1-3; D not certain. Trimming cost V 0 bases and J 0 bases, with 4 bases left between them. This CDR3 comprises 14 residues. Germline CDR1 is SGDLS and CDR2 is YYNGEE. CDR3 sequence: CASSVGSSGNTIYF. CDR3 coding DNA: TGTGCCAGCAGCGTAGGTAGCTCTGGAAACACCATATATTTT.

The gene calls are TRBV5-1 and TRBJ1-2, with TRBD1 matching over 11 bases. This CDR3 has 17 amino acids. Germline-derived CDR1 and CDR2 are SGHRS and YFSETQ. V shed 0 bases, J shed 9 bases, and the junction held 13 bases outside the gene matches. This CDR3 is CASSLDWLRDRGTSYTF. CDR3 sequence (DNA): TGCGCCAGCAGCTTGGATTGGCTCCGGGACAGGGGGACAAGCTACACCTTC.